These T cell receptor beta chains were read from a single sample in a study of response to subunit inactivated influenza vaccine. MiXCR, run by TCRdb on the RT-PCR reads, gives a single entry per CDR3 protein. The repertoire includes hundreds of thousands of distinct CDR3 sequences, about 25% of them detected once, and approximately 1.9% sits in the top ten. This material consisted of CD4+ T cells sorted from PBMCs, taken less than 6 days after vaccination. These receptors were obtained from a man aged 45-60 years who received an inactivated influenza vaccine. Each CDR3 is given with its conserved first and last residue. Fields, in order: D gene, V gene, clone size, J gene, CDR3 protein, CDR3 DNA. The D gene is left open where the match is weak. Some rows have no size entry. The others give once, few or many, or a class for an expanded clone.

d_call: .
v_call: TRBV5-1
clone_size: many
j_call: TRBJ1-1
cdr3_aa: CASSLDSRGTEAFF
cdr3_nt: TGCGCCAGCAGCTTGGACAGCCGGGGGACTGAAGCTTTCTTT

d_call: .
v_call: TRBV2
clone_size: .
j_call: TRBJ1-5
cdr3_aa: CASSDSNSNQPQHF
cdr3_nt: TGTGCCAGCAGTGACTCCAATAGCAATCAGCCCCAGCATTTT

d_call: TRBD1
v_call: TRBV20-1
clone_size: .
j_call: TRBJ1-2
cdr3_aa: CSASPGTGYGYTF
cdr3_nt: TGCAGTGCCAGTCCCGGGACAGGCTATGGCTACACCTTC

d_call: TRBD2
v_call: TRBV6-2/TRBV6-3
clone_size: .
j_call: TRBJ2-7
cdr3_aa: CASSQLGTSGVEQYF
cdr3_nt: TGTGCCAGCAGTCAGCTCGGGACTAGCGGAGTCGAGCAGTACTTC

d_call: .
v_call: TRBV12-3/TRBV12-4
clone_size: .
j_call: TRBJ1-6
cdr3_aa: CASTSHHLGGSKNSPLHF
cdr3_nt: TGTGCCAGCACCTCACATCACTTGGGGGGCAGCAAGAATTCACCCCTCCACTTT

d_call: .
v_call: TRBV29-1
clone_size: .
j_call: TRBJ2-5
cdr3_aa: CSVRAAATQETQYF
cdr3_nt: TGCAGCGTTAGGGCGGCAGCGACTCAAGAGACCCAGTACTTC

d_call: .
v_call: TRBV11-2
clone_size: few
j_call: TRBJ2-5
cdr3_aa: CASSSGVRETQYF
cdr3_nt: TGTGCCAGCAGCTCCGGGGTGAGAGAGACCCAGTACTTC

d_call: TRBD2
v_call: TRBV6-2/TRBV6-3
clone_size: .
j_call: TRBJ2-1
cdr3_aa: CASSYSERGLSEQFF
cdr3_nt: TGTGCCAGCAGTTACTCGGAGCGGGGGCTAAGTGAGCAGTTCTTC

d_call: .
v_call: TRBV11-2
clone_size: few
j_call: TRBJ2-3
cdr3_aa: CASSLTGVAFTRPDTQYF
cdr3_nt: TGTGCCAGCAGCTTGACGGGCGTCGCTTTTACGAGGCCAGATACGCAGTATTTT

d_call: .
v_call: TRBV7-9
clone_size: few
j_call: TRBJ2-3
cdr3_aa: CASSLGVDSTDTQYF
cdr3_nt: TGTGCCAGCAGCTTAGGCGTCGATAGCACAGATACGCAGTATTTT

d_call: TRBD2
v_call: TRBV7-2
clone_size: .
j_call: TRBJ2-1
cdr3_aa: CASSSRTSGTWGDEQFF
cdr3_nt: TGTGCCAGCAGCTCACGGACTAGCGGGACGTGGGGCGATGAGCAGTTCTTC

d_call: .
v_call: TRBV7-9
clone_size: .
j_call: TRBJ1-1
cdr3_aa: CASSHRTDFLEAFF
cdr3_nt: TGTGCCAGCAGCCACAGGACTGACTTTCTGGAAGCTTTCTTT

d_call: .
v_call: TRBV5-5
clone_size: few
j_call: TRBJ2-7
cdr3_aa: CASSLGDFIENEQYF
cdr3_nt: TGTGCCAGCAGCTTGGGGGACTTTATTGAAAACGAGCAGTACTTC

d_call: .
v_call: TRBV5-1
clone_size: few
j_call: TRBJ1-2
cdr3_aa: CASSIDIYGYGYTF
cdr3_nt: TGCGCCAGCAGCATCGACATTTATGGCTATGGCTACACCTTC

d_call: .
v_call: TRBV6-5
clone_size: .
j_call: TRBJ2-4
cdr3_aa: CASSSLVGLRIQYF
cdr3_nt: TGTGCCAGCAGTTCGCTAGTGGGTTTACGCATTCAGTACTTC

d_call: TRBD2
v_call: TRBV12-3/TRBV12-4
clone_size: .
j_call: TRBJ2-7
cdr3_aa: CASSFAGTSYEQYF
cdr3_nt: TGTGCCAGCAGTTTTGCCGGGACTAGCTACGAGCAGTACTTC

d_call: .
v_call: TRBV10-3
clone_size: .
j_call: TRBJ2-5
cdr3_aa: CAIGIQETQYF
cdr3_nt: TGTGCCATCGGGATCCAAGAGACCCAGTACTTC

d_call: TRBD1
v_call: TRBV20-1
clone_size: .
j_call: TRBJ1-1
cdr3_aa: CSASRGRRNTEAFF
cdr3_nt: TGCAGTGCTAGTAGGGGGCGAAGGAACACTGAAGCTTTCTTT

d_call: .
v_call: TRBV7-3
clone_size: .
j_call: TRBJ2-1
cdr3_aa: CASSLINNDEQFF
cdr3_nt: TGTGCCAGCAGCTTAATTAATAACGATGAGCAGTTCTTC

d_call: .
v_call: TRBV7-9
clone_size: few
j_call: TRBJ2-3
cdr3_aa: CASSLDIPDTQYF
cdr3_nt: TGTGCCAGCAGCTTAGACATCCCAGATACGCAGTATTTT

d_call: .
v_call: TRBV4-3
clone_size: .
j_call: TRBJ1-4
cdr3_aa: CASSQDVGEKANEKLFF
cdr3_nt: TGCGCCAGCAGCCAAGATGTGGGGGAGAAGGCTAATGAAAAACTGTTTTTT

d_call: .
v_call: TRBV10-3
clone_size: .
j_call: TRBJ2-5
cdr3_aa: CAISYRGGKQETQYF
cdr3_nt: TGTGCCATCAGTTATAGGGGGGGAAAGCAAGAGACCCAGTACTTC

d_call: .
v_call: TRBV12-3/TRBV12-4
clone_size: .
j_call: TRBJ2-5
cdr3_aa: CASSFLGRLPGETQYF
cdr3_nt: TGTGCCAGCAGTTTTCTGGGACGACTCCCTGGGGAGACCCAGTACTTC

d_call: TRBD2
v_call: TRBV12-3/TRBV12-4
clone_size: .
j_call: TRBJ2-1
cdr3_aa: CASSPGVGTSGYNEQFF
cdr3_nt: TGTGCCAGCAGTCCCGGTGTGGGGACTAGCGGCTACAATGAGCAGTTCTTC

d_call: TRBD1
v_call: TRBV7-2
clone_size: many
j_call: TRBJ2-5
cdr3_aa: CASSLGDRGETQYF
cdr3_nt: TGTGCCAGCAGCTTAGGGGACAGGGGTGAGACCCAGTACTTC

d_call: .
v_call: TRBV27
clone_size: .
j_call: TRBJ2-1
cdr3_aa: CASSLDGRGYNEQFF
cdr3_nt: TGTGCCAGCAGTTTAGACGGGAGAGGGTACAATGAGCAGTTCTTC

d_call: TRBD2
v_call: TRBV10-2
clone_size: .
j_call: TRBJ2-1
cdr3_aa: CATETSGGGNEQFF
cdr3_nt: TGCGCCACGGAGACTAGCGGGGGGGGAAATGAGCAGTTCTTC

d_call: TRBD1
v_call: TRBV6-5
clone_size: .
j_call: TRBJ2-5
cdr3_aa: CASSFRPGTGGAETQYF
cdr3_nt: TGTGCCAGCAGTTTTCGTCCCGGGACAGGGGGCGCTGAGACCCAGTACTTC

d_call: TRBD2
v_call: TRBV25-1
clone_size: .
j_call: TRBJ2-1
cdr3_aa: CASSDQASGVDYNEQFF
cdr3_nt: TGTGCCAGCAGTGATCAGGCTAGCGGGGTCGACTACAATGAGCAGTTCTTC

d_call: .
v_call: TRBV29-1
clone_size: few
j_call: TRBJ2-3
cdr3_aa: CSVRLSTGATDTQYF
cdr3_nt: TGCAGCGTGCGCCTTAGCACGGGGGCCACAGATACGCAGTATTTT

d_call: .
v_call: TRBV12-3/TRBV12-4
clone_size: .
j_call: TRBJ2-7
cdr3_aa: CASSFRPPGVREQYF
cdr3_nt: TGTGCCAGCAGTTTCAGGCCCCCGGGGGTCCGCGAGCAGTACTTC